These 25 T cell receptor beta chains came from one sample sequenced in a study of blood T cell repertoires in COVID-19. Only in-frame clones appear in the TCRdb table, and some are missing; sequencing was by immunoSEQ multiplex PCR. The sample yields 150,000 to 180,000 clones, approximately 85% seen once. Sequenced: peripheral blood. The receptor source for this set is a man between 60 and 70 years old with COVID-19, enrolled during active disease.

V gene TRBV5-4 combines with J gene TRBJ2-5, with unresolved D. The germline CDR1 and CDR2 sequences are SGHNT and YYREEE (reference sequence). This CDR3 is 12 amino acids long. Trimming took 4 bases from V and 1 from J, leaving 5 bases between them. This CDR3 reads CASSQIQETQYF. As DNA, the CDR3 is TGTGCCAGCAGCCAGATCCAAGAGACCCAGTACTTC.

The V gene is TRBV6-4, the J gene TRBJ1-2; 7 nucleotides line up with TRBD1. V shed 0 bases, J shed 5 bases, and the junction held 6 bases outside the gene matches. The CDR3 runs to 15 residues. Germline-derived CDR1 and CDR2 are MRHNA and SNTAGT. Here the CDR3 DNA reads TGTGCCAGCAGTGACTCCCCGGGACAGCCATATGGCTACACCTTC. This translates into CASSDSPGQPYGYTF.

This clone occurred once. The chain couples TRBV28 to TRBJ1-1; tentatively, D is TRBD1 (6 bases). The length of the CDR3 is 15 residues. The ends were cut back, 7 bases at V and 0 bases at J, with 15 bases in the middle. Per germline, CDR1 MDHEN and CDR2 SYDVKM. This chain's CDR3 is CASTPPDRLNTEAFF. CDR3 bases: TGTGCCAGCACCCCACCTGACAGGCTGAACACTGAAGCTTTCTTT.

In this sample, this clone turned up once. The V call is TRBV18, the J call TRBJ1-1; 8 bases line up with TRBD1. V lost 2 bases, J lost 1 base, and 9 bases stayed unmatched. In germline, CDR1 is KGHSH, CDR2 LQKENI. CDR3 size: 17 residues. CDR3: CASSPAGDRIKNTEAFF. CDR3 in DNA: TGTGCCAGCTCACCAGCGGGGGACAGGATAAAGAACACTGAAGCTTTCTTT.

The chain uses TRBV6-5 and TRBJ2-7; 10 bases are a match to TRBD1. CDR3 length equals 16 residues. The trim removed 0 bases at V and 2 bases at J, leaving 4 bases unmatched. The germline gives CDR1 MNHEY, CDR2 SVGAGI. In DNA form, the CDR3 reads TGTGCCAGCAGTTACTCGCCCGGGACAGGGGCCTACGAGCAGTACTTC. Its translation: CASSYSPGTGAYEQYF.

The chain employs TRBV28 and TRBJ1-5; D gene ambiguous. Germline CDR1 reads MDHEN; CDR2 reads SYDVKM. The CDR3 has 13 amino acids. V was pared by 8 bases and J by 6 bases, with 14 bases between. In nucleotides, the CDR3 is TGTGCCAGCTGTACCGAGGTCCCTCAGCCCCAGCATTTT. The encoded protein is CASCTEVPQPQHF.

This chain connects TRBV30 to TRBJ2-7, with 8 nucleotides matching TRBD2. The ends lost 1 base at V and 6 bases at J; junction bases unmatched: 2. CDR1 is GTSNPN and CDR2 is SVGIG in the germline V gene (reference sequence). The CDR3 length is 12 residues. CDR3 bases: TGTGCCTGGAGTGCGGGAGGGGGCGAGCAGTACTTC. Protein sequence: CAWSAGGGEQYF.

The chain is built from TRBV5-1 and TRBJ1-2; 10 nucleotides match TRBD1. The V and J ends lost 0 bases and 7 bases, in that order; junction bases with no gene match: 9. Germline V gene lookup returns CDR1 SGHRS and CDR2 YFSETQ. CDR3 size: 16 residues. CDR3 DNA: TGCGCCAGCAGCTTGGCTCTCGGGACAGGGGCTTCTGGCTACACCTTC. Its protein is CASSLALGTGASGYTF.

CDR3 amino acids: CASSQEIPGTNNGYTF. The DNA of the CDR3 is TGTGCCAGCAGCCAAGAGATTCCGGGTACGAACAATGGCTACACCTTC. The V and J genes are TRBV3-1 (or the pseudogene TRBV3-2) and TRBJ1-2; D is unclear. The germline V gene encodes CDR1 LGHDT and CDR2 YNNKEL (reference sequence). Trimming took 0 bases from V and 6 from J, leaving 17 bases between them. This CDR3 is built from 16 residues.

The chain combines TRBV4-3 with TRBJ1-1; TRBD1 matches 7 bases. In germline, CDR1 is LGHNA, CDR2 YSLEER. This CDR3 spans 15 amino acids. V lost 4 bases and J lost 5; bases outside the gene matches: 10. This chain's CDR3 is CASSRTGQRTTEAFF. The CDR3 bases are TGCGCCAGCAGCCGGACGGGACAGCGAACAACTGAAGCTTTCTTT.

The chain combines TRBV11-2 with TRBJ2-7; D ambiguous. Germline V CDR1 and CDR2: SGHAT, FQNNGV. There are 12 residues in the CDR3. Trimming took off 0 bases at V and 6 bases at J, with 6 bases between the two ends. The CDR3 DNA follows: TGTGCCAGCAGCTTAGATCGGGTCGAGCAGTACTTC. Amino acids: CASSLDRVEQYF.

This clone was counted once. The chain recombines TRBV19 with TRBJ1-4, with 9 bases matching TRBD1. Germline V CDR1 and CDR2: LNHDA, SQIVND (reference sequence). This CDR3 region has 17 residues. Trimming removed 11 bases from V and 2 bases from J; junction bases left unmatched: 15. CDR3 bases: TGTGCCTGCCGGAGGTTAGACAGGGGGGCCACTAATGAAAAACTGTTTTTT. This codes for CACRRLDRGATNEKLFF. Looking up the rest from reference TRBV19 and TRBJ1-4 gives the full variable domain: DGGITQSPKYLFRKEGQNVTLSCEQNLNHDAMYWYRQDPGQGLRLIYYSQIVNDFQKGDIAEGYSVSREKKESFPLTVTSAQKNPTAFYLCACRRLDRGATNEKLFFGSGTQLSVL.

This clone has more than one count but fewer than ten. The chain joins TRBV24-1 to TRBJ1-4, with 10 nucleotides matching TRBD1. CDR3 length equals 15 residues. Germline CDR1 is KGHDR and CDR2 is SFDVKD. The ends lost 4 bases at V and 6 bases at J; junction bases unmatched: 4. The CDR3 DNA sequence: TGTGCCACCAGTGAAGCCGGGACAGGGGATGAAAAACTGTTTTTT. Translating gives CATSEAGTGDEKLFF.

CDR3 in amino acids: CASSPSALQATEAFF. The CDR3 DNA reads as TGTGCCAGCAGCCCTTCAGCACTCCAGGCCACTGAAGCTTTCTTT. This rearrangement joins TRBV7-2 to TRBJ1-1, with D unclear. This CDR3 has 15 amino acids. V was trimmed by 5 bases and J by 4 bases, leaving 17 bases between them. Germline V gene lookup returns CDR1 SGHTA and CDR2 FQGNSA. Drawing the rest from reference TRBV7-2 and TRBJ1-1, the complete variable domain is GAGVSQSPSNKVTEKGKDVELRCDPISGHTALYWYRQSLGQGLEFLIYFQGNSAPDKSGLPSDRFSAERTGGSVSTLTIQRTQQEDSAVYLCASSPSALQATEAFFGQGTRLTVV.

The chain couples TRBV11-2 to TRBJ2-5; D is ambiguous. The V end lost 3 bases, the J end lost 5 bases, and 7 bases lay between the germline ends. The CDR3 is 12 amino acids. Germline V CDR1 and CDR2: SGHAT, FQNNGV. CDR3: CASSFVGETQYF. CDR3 bases: TGTGCCAGCAGCTTTGTGGGCGAGACCCAGTACTTC.

The V gene is TRBV5-1, the J gene TRBJ2-3; TRBD1 matches at 7 bases. This CDR3 region has 14 residues. The germline V gene encodes CDR1 SGHRS and CDR2 YFSETQ. V dropped 3 bases and J dropped 5; count of bases not matched to a gene: 6. The CDR3 coding sequence is TGCGCCAGCAGCTGGGGACAGTCCGGAGATACGCAGTATTTT. This encodes CASSWGQSGDTQYF.

This chain's CDR3 is CASSDSSPATNEKLFF. CDR3 nucleotides: TGTGCCAGCAGTGATAGTAGCCCAGCAACTAATGAAAAACTGTTTTTT. The rearrangement links TRBV2 to TRBJ1-4, with no clear D. With 3 bases removed from V and 0 bases from J, the gap between germline ends came to 11 bases. Germline loops: CDR1 SNHLY, CDR2 FYNNEI. The CDR3 consists of 16 residues.

The chain recombines TRBV5-1 with TRBJ2-7, with TRBD1 matching 9 bases. CDR1 SGHRS and CDR2 YFSETQ come from the germline V gene. The CDR3 is made up of 15 amino acids. With V trimmed by 4 bases and J by 3 bases, 8 bases remained unmatched. CDR3 DNA sequence: TGCGCCAGCAGCGCCGGGACAGGGCTCCTCTACGAGCAGTACTTC. It translates to CASSAGTGLLYEQYF.

V usage is TRBV19 and J usage is TRBJ1-6; 7 bases agree with TRBD1. The CDR3 consists of 16 residues. V shed 4 bases, J shed 0 bases, and the junction held 3 bases outside the gene matches. Per germline, CDR1 LNHDA and CDR2 SQIVND (reference sequence). CDR3 sequence reads: CASSRDSSSYNSPLHF. In nucleotides, the CDR3 is TGTGCCAGTAGTAGGGACAGCAGCTCCTATAATTCACCCCTCCACTTT.

The chain combines TRBV24-1 with TRBJ2-5; 12 positions match TRBD1. The V gene end was trimmed by 3 bases and the J gene end by 5 bases; junction bases not matched to a gene: 9. The CDR3 sequence is 17 residues long. CDR1 is KGHDR, CDR2 SFDVKD, per germline. The CDR3 is CATSDKRDRGQLETQYF. The DNA for the CDR3 is TGTGCCACCAGTGATAAACGGGACAGGGGGCAGTTGGAGACCCAGTACTTC.

V is TRBV13 and J is TRBJ2-1, with TRBD2 as a possible D gene (5 bases). V gave up 4 bases and J gave up 8 bases, with 18 bases separating them. The V gene's germline CDR1 is PRHDT and CDR2 FYEKMQ (reference sequence). This CDR3 region has 15 residues. CDR3 amino acids: CASSSPERIGDEQFF. The CDR3 nucleotides are TGTGCCAGCAGCTCCCCGGAGCGGATTGGCGATGAGCAGTTCTTC.

The chain recombines TRBV2 with TRBJ2-5; no definite D call. Germline CDR1 and CDR2: SNHLY and FYNNEI. The CDR3 sequence is 13 residues long. V lost 4 bases to trimming and J lost 2 bases, with 8 bases between them. Here the CDR3 reads CASSVIQQETQYF. CDR3 in DNA: TGTGCCAGCAGTGTAATTCAGCAAGAGACCCAGTACTTC.

V usage is TRBV24-1 and J usage is TRBJ1-2; possibly TRBD1 for D (5 bases). This CDR3 comprises 13 residues. In germline, CDR1 is KGHDR, CDR2 SFDVKD. With 4 bases removed from V and 4 bases from J, the gap between germline ends came to 9 bases. The CDR3 DNA reads as TGTGCCACCAGTGACCCAGGGTTCTATGGCTACACCTTC. Its protein product is CATSDPGFYGYTF.

The chain combines TRBV11-2 with TRBJ1-2; TRBD1 matches 7 bases. Germline CDR1 and CDR2: SGHAT and FQNNGV. CDR3 length equals 15 residues. The J segment lost 7 bases and the V segment lost 7 bases, leaving 15 bases of the junction unmatched. The chain's CDR3 is CASTNDRWAGGGYTF. In nucleotides, the CDR3 is TGTGCCAGCACTAACGACCGGTGGGCAGGGGGTGGCTACACCTTC. Full variable domain (missing parts from reference TRBV11-2 and TRBJ1-2): EAGVAQSPRYKIIEKRQSVAFWCNPISGHATLYWYQQILGQGPKLLIQFQNNGVVDDSQLPKDRFSAERLKGVDSTLKIQPAKLEDSAVYLCASTNDRWAGGGYTFGSGTRLTVV.

The rearrangement joins TRBV7-2 to TRBJ2-5; 9 bases line up with TRBD2. CDR1 is SGHTA, CDR2 FQGNSA, per germline. There are 15 residues in the CDR3. The V gene end was trimmed by 2 bases and the J gene end by 4 bases; junction bases not matched to a gene: 5. In DNA form, the CDR3 reads TGTGCCAGCAGCTTATGGGCGGGGGGGGGAGAGACCCAGTACTTC. It translates to CASSLWAGGGETQYF.